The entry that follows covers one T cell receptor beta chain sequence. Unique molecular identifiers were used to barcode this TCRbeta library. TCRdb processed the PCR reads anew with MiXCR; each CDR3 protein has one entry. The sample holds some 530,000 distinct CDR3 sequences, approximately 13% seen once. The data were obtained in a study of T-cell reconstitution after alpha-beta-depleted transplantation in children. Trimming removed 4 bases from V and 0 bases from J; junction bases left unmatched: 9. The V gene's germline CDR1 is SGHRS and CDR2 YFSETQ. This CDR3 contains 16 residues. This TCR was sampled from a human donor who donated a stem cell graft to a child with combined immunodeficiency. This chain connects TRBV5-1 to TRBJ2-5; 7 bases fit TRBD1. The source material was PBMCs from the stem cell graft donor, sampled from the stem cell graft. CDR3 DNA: TGCGCCAGCAGCCCAGGGACAGCCCGCGACCAAGAGACCCAGTACTTC. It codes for CASSPGTARDQETQYF.